This T cell receptor (beta chain) was profiled in a study of control samples from healthy donors and cancer patients. Using immunoSEQ multiplex PCR, the repertoire was profiled, and TCRdb retains in-frame clones only, with some absent. The sample holds 150,000 or so clones; approximately 94% are singletons and the top ten take 5.5% to 7.5%. The ends were cut back, 6 bases at V and 3 bases at J, with 11 bases in the middle. This CDR3 is built from 13 residues. The gene calls are TRBV12-3 or TRBV12-4 and TRBJ1-1; the D is unclear. Sequencing was carried out using blood. The clonotype was recovered from a man aged 18 to 35 in good health. CDR3 bases: TGTGCCAGCAGGGCGCCCTTGGACACTGAAGCTTTCTTT. Translated: CASRAPLDTEAFF.